These 26 T cell receptor beta chains originate from one sample sequenced in a study of blood T cell repertoires in COVID-19 (dated by TCRdb to 2020 to 2022). Library construction relied on the immunoSEQ multiplex PCR assay. The immuneACCESS repertoire file appears here via TCRdb, limited to in-frame rearrangements. These files lack a portion of the clones; in checked studies, under half of the deficit traces to unresolved V genes, and the cause of the others is not known. The sample includes some 90,000 clones, with around 88% observed a single time. More than 25% of the sample comes from the top ten. The sample comprised peripheral blood. Source of these receptors: a human donor in a cohort sampled during active COVID-19.

The chain is built from TRBV24-1 and TRBJ2-7, with 10 bases matching TRBD2. The germline V gene has CDR1 KGHDR and CDR2 SFDVKD. J gave up 1 base and V 5 bases, and 4 bases lay outside the gene matches. This CDR3 has 15 residues. The CDR3 protein is CATSASGGQSYEQYF. For the CDR3, the DNA is TGTGCCACCAGTGCTAGCGGGGGACAATCCTACGAGCAGTACTTC.

The rearrangement uses TRBV5-6 and TRBJ2-7; 9 nucleotides align to TRBD2. The J segment lost 7 bases and the V segment lost 2 bases, leaving 13 bases of the junction unmatched. This CDR3 comprises 16 residues. The germline gives CDR1 SGHDT, CDR2 YYEEEE. The CDR3 loop is CASSLEGLALGWEQYF. The CDR3 nucleotides read TGTGCCAGCAGCTTAGAAGGACTAGCGCTGGGGTGGGAGCAGTACTTC.

V is TRBV5-6 and J is TRBJ1-3; D unresolved. The CDR3 length is 14 residues. V was cut by 4 bases and J by 8 bases, with 16 bases left in between. Per the germline V gene, CDR1 is SGHDT and CDR2 is YYEEEE. Here the CDR3 DNA reads TGTGCCAGCAGCGTCCTGGCGGGAGCGGACACCATATATTTT. Translating it yields CASSVLAGADTIYF.

This chain uses TRBV7-9 with TRBJ2-1, with D possibly TRBD1 on 5 matching bases. The V gene lost 5 bases and the J gene lost 3 bases, with 20 bases spanning the gap. Germline CDR1 SEHNR, CDR2 FQNEAQ (reference sequence). This CDR3 is 17 amino acids long. CDR3 in DNA: TGTGCCAGCAGCCCTCCGGTGGGCCAAGGGGTCTACAATGAGCAGTTCTTC. Translated, it gives CASSPPVGQGVYNEQFF.

V usage is TRBV13 and J usage is TRBJ1-1; 8 nucleotides align to TRBD1. The CDR3 length is 13 residues. J was trimmed by 4 bases and V by 10 bases; bases with no gene match: 8. CDR1 is PRHDT, CDR2 FYEKMQ, per germline (reference sequence). Here the CDR3 DNA reads TGTGCCACCAACGGACAGGGATCCACTGAAGCTTTCTTT. Its protein is CATNGQGSTEAFF.

The chain uses TRBV12-3 or TRBV12-4 and TRBJ1-2; TRBD1 might be the D (5 bases). Trimming stripped 5 bases from V and 7 bases from J, with 14 bases between. This CDR3 has 13 amino acids. CDR3 loop: CASSTGGEAGYTF. CDR3 DNA sequence: TGTGCCAGCAGTACTGGAGGGGAAGCTGGCTACACCTTC.

The J gene is TRBJ2-7, the V gene TRBV19; the D gene is possibly TRBD1 (6 bases). The ends were cut back, 6 bases at V and 2 bases at J, with 14 bases in the middle. The germline gives CDR1 LNHDA, CDR2 SQIVND (reference sequence). The CDR3 covers 14 residues. CDR3 protein: CASSSVGGPYEQYF. The CDR3 DNA reads TGTGCCAGTAGCTCCGTAGGGGGACCCTACGAGCAGTACTTC.

In this sample, this clone turned up a few times. This chain links TRBV3-1 (or the pseudogene TRBV3-2) with TRBJ1-6; D gene unclear. CDR1 LGHDT and CDR2 YNNKEL come from the germline V gene (reference sequence). There are 14 residues in the CDR3. The ends were cut back, 7 bases at V and 9 bases at J, with 16 bases in the middle. The CDR3 coding sequence is TGTGCCAGCACCGCGGGCCTAGAGGGTTCACCCCTCCACTTT. It specifies CASTAGLEGSPLHF.

V gene TRBV15 combines with J gene TRBJ2-2; 10 nucleotides align to TRBD2. CDR3 length equals 17 residues. Germline-derived CDR1 and CDR2 are LNHNV and YYDKDF (reference sequence). Trimming cost V 5 bases and J 2 bases; bases outside gene matches: 8. CDR3 loop: CATSSVAGGPNTGELFF. CDR3 DNA: TGTGCCACCAGCTCCGTAGCGGGGGGCCCCAACACCGGGGAGCTGTTTTTT.

This clone was recorded at least ten times. V is TRBV7-9 and J is TRBJ1-2; D may be TRBD1 (6 bases). In germline, CDR1 is SEHNR, CDR2 FQNEAQ (reference sequence). The V and J ends lost 4 bases and 2 bases respectively, with 11 bases between them. This CDR3 is 14 amino acids long. CDR3 coding DNA: TGTGCCAGCAGCTCGCCCCAGGGGAACTATGGCTACACCTTC. Its translation is CASSSPQGNYGYTF.

V and J are TRBV2 and TRBJ2-7, with D perhaps matching TRBD2 (6 bases). CDR1 is SNHLY and CDR2 is FYNNEI in the germline V gene. With 3 bases removed from V and 11 bases from J, the gap between germline ends came to 14 bases. This CDR3 has 12 amino acids. In nucleotides, the CDR3 is TGTGCCAGCAGTGAGCGCTTGGGGGGAAAGTACTTC. Translation: CASSERLGGKYF.

This chain links TRBV6-2 or TRBV6-3 with TRBJ2-1; no clear D. V gave up 0 bases and J gave up 6 bases, with 12 bases separating them. The CDR3 has 15 amino acids. Germline lookup yields CDR1 MNHEY and CDR2 SVGEGT. The CDR3 bases are TGTGCCAGCAGTTACTCTAGACTGCTGGGCAATGAGCAGTTCTTC. Its translation is CASSYSRLLGNEQFF.

The chain couples TRBV7-2 to TRBJ1-2, with D maybe TRBD1 (6 bases). Germline V gene lookup returns CDR1 SGHTA and CDR2 FQGNSA. The V end lost 1 base, the J end lost 3 bases, and 12 bases lay between the germline ends. The CDR3 contains 15 residues. The CDR3 sequence: CASSLEAGAHYGYTF. The CDR3 DNA sequence: TGTGCCAGCAGCTTAGAAGCAGGGGCACACTATGGCTACACCTTC.

The V gene is TRBV5-6, the J gene TRBJ2-1; 12 bases are shared with TRBD2. Trimming cost V 4 bases and J 9 bases; bases outside gene matches: 5. From germline, CDR1 is SGHDT and CDR2 YYEEEE. CDR3 length: 14 amino acids. The CDR3 protein is CASSGGLAGFEQFF. CDR3 coding DNA: TGTGCCAGCAGCGGCGGACTAGCGGGGTTTGAGCAGTTCTTC.

A single count supports this clone. The chain uses TRBV4-3 and TRBJ1-6; TRBD1 might be the D (6 bases). Trimming cost V 4 bases and J 7 bases, with 20 bases left between them. This CDR3 has 17 amino acids. Per the germline V gene, CDR1 is LGHNA and CDR2 is YSLEER. CDR3 in amino acids: CASSRADRTKGNSPLHF. The CDR3 region has the DNA TGCGCCAGCAGCCGAGCGGACAGAACCAAAGGAAATTCACCCCTCCACTTT.

This rearrangement joins TRBV4-1 to TRBJ2-1; the match to TRBD2 covers 16 bases. The CDR3 is 15 amino acids. J gave up 15 bases and V 3 bases, and 8 bases lay outside the gene matches. CDR1 is MGHRA, CDR2 YSYEKL, per germline. In DNA form, the CDR3 reads TGCGCCAGCAGCCACGATGGGACTAGCGGGGGGGCCACGTTCTTC. As protein: CASSHDGTSGGATFF.

This sequence joins TRBV20-1 and TRBJ1-1; D is undetermined. The germline V gene encodes CDR1 DFQATT and CDR2 SNEGSKA (reference sequence). V lost 3 bases and J 7 bases, leaving 9 bases between the germline ends. This CDR3 has 11 residues. The CDR3 DNA reads as TGCAGTGCTAGCGGGTCCTTTGAAGCTTTCTTT. It yields the protein CSASGSFEAFF.

The rearrangement joins TRBV10-3 to TRBJ2-3; D ambiguous. V shed 7 bases and J shed 6 bases, with 8 bases lying between them. In germline, CDR1 is ENHRY, CDR2 SYGVKD. This CDR3 is built from 11 residues. Here the CDR3 reads CAITSSDTQYF. In nucleotides, the CDR3 is TGTGCCATCACCTCCTCGGATACGCAGTATTTT.

The chain recombines TRBV15 with TRBJ2-5, with D possibly being TRBD2 (7 bases). V was cut by 0 bases and J by 4 bases, with 12 bases left in between. The CDR3 length is 15 residues. In germline, CDR1 is LNHNV, CDR2 YYDKDF (reference sequence). The CDR3, as DNA: TGTGCCACCAGCAGAGAAGGAGGGGGGGTAGAGACCCAGTACTTC. This codes for CATSREGGGVETQYF.

The chain recombines TRBV9 with TRBJ2-5; TRBD1 agrees at 9 bases. The CDR3 length is 16 residues. Germline CDR1 SGDLS, CDR2 YYNGEE. The V and J ends lost 0 bases and 2 bases, in that order; junction bases with no gene match: 5. The CDR3 DNA reads TGTGCCAGCAGCGTAGAGAACAGGGGGCTGCAAGAGACCCAGTACTTC. It specifies CASSVENRGLQETQYF.

The chain links TRBV18 to TRBJ2-6; D perhaps matches TRBD2 (6 bases). The CDR3 consists of 16 residues. Trimming removed 3 bases from V and 0 bases from J, with 9 bases in between. Per germline, CDR1 KGHSH and CDR2 LQKENI. CDR3: CASSPTGGSGANVLTF. DNA for the CDR3: TGTGCCAGCTCACCCACCGGGGGCTCTGGGGCCAACGTCCTGACTTTC.

The V gene is TRBV10-3, the J gene TRBJ1-1; the D is unclear. There are 13 residues in the CDR3. V shed 6 bases and J shed 0 bases, with 8 bases lying between them. Per the germline V gene, CDR1 is ENHRY and CDR2 is SYGVKD. This chain's CDR3 is CAISPSVNTEAFF. The CDR3 bases are TGTGCCATCAGCCCATCGGTGAACACTGAAGCTTTCTTT.

This chain uses TRBV27 with TRBJ1-1; TRBD1 agrees at 10 bases. In germline, CDR1 is MNHEY, CDR2 SMNVEV (reference sequence). The CDR3 covers 16 residues. V trimming: 0 bases; J trimming: 4 bases; junction bases outside the gene matches: 5. The chain's CDR3 is CASSLSRTGGTTEAFF. In DNA, the CDR3 is TGTGCCAGCAGTTTATCGCGGACAGGGGGAACCACTGAAGCTTTCTTT.

The gene calls are TRBV27 and TRBJ1-6, with TRBD1 matching over 10 bases. Trimming cost V 6 bases and J 9 bases; bases outside gene matches: 5. The CDR3 runs to 14 residues. Per the germline V gene, CDR1 is MNHEY and CDR2 is SMNVEV (reference sequence). For the CDR3, the DNA is TGTGCCAGCAGAGCGGGGACAGGGGCTTCACCCCTCCACTTT. It encodes CASRAGTGASPLHF.

This chain's CDR3 is CASSYRQANNYEQYF. CDR3 coding DNA: TGTGCCAGCAGTTACCGACAGGCGAATAACTACGAGCAGTACTTC. This chain uses TRBV6-5 with TRBJ2-7; a possible D gene is TRBD1 (6 bases). Germline lookup yields CDR1 MNHEY and CDR2 SVGAGI. Trimming stripped 2 bases from V and 3 bases from J, with 14 bases between. The CDR3 sequence is 15 residues long.

The V gene is TRBV4-1, the J gene TRBJ2-7, with 11 bases fitting TRBD1. The CDR3 sequence is 16 residues long. V was clipped by 4 bases and J by 2 bases; unmatched bases: 7. Germline loops: CDR1 MGHRA, CDR2 YSYEKL. Written as DNA, the CDR3 is TGCGCCAGCAGCCCTGGACAGGGGGCTCGCACCTACGAGCAGTACTTC. Its translation: CASSPGQGARTYEQYF.